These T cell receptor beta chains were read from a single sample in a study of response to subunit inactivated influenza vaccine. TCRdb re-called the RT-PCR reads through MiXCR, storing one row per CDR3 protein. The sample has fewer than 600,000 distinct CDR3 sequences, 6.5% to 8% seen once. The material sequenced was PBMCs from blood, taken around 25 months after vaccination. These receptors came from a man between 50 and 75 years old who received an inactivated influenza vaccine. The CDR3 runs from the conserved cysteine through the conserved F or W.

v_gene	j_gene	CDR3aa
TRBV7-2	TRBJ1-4	CASSLGFSQEAKLFF
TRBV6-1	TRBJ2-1	CASTGAGSYNEQFF
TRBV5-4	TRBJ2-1	CASSPQRGPYNEQFF
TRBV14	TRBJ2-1	CASSQQTGGEQFF
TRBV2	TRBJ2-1	CASRGLAGESSYNEQFF
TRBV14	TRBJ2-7	CASSQEALYRPYEQYF
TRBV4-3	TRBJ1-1	CASSQDGRGVSTEAFF
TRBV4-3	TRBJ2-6	CASSQDSTASGANVLTF
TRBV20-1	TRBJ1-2	CSARNQEGTKGYTF
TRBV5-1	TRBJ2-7	CASSTTTVQYF
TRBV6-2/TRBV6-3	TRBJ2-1	CASKYVNEQFF
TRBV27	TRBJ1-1	CASSLRVTGNTEAFF
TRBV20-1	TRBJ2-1	CSAELAGEYNEQFF
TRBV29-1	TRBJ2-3	CSVSAGGTSTDTQYF
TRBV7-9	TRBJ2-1	CASSQRDSSYNEQFF
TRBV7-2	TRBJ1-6	CASSLIGLQGYNSPLHF
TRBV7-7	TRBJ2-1	CASSLNYGGNEQFF
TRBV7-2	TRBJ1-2	CASSLEGSRGGYGYTF
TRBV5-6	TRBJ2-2	CASSKDSGELFF
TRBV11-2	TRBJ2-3	CASSLGSGGHYSTDTQYF
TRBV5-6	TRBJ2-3	CASSLAGRRGTDTQYF
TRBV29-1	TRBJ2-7	CSVLAGSYEQYF
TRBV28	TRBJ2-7	CASSSILAYEQYF
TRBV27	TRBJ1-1	CASSLYRGMNTEAFF
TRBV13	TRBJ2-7	CASSSTKWGQGAYEQYF
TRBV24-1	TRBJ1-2	CATSDPGQGLPYGYTF
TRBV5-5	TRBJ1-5	CASSSGQGSVRNQPQHF
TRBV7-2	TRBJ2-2	CANALGQRNTGELFF
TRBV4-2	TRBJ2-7	CASSNAGGIDEQYF
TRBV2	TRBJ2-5	CASSEVPGTLIQETQYF
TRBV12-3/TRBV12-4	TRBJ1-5	CASSLSARAPAIQHF
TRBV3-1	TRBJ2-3	CASSTTSTDTQYF
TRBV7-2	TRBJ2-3	CASSPGTGGLTDTQYF
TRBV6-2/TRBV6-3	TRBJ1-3	CASSMGTSTFF
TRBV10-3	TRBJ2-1	CAIRGSGRAANEQFF
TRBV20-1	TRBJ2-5	CSASTGGPVMETQYF
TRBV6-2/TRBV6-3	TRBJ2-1	CASSYPIAGVAHEQFF
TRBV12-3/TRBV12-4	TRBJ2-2	CASSSVQANTGELFF
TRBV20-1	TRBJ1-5	CSARNGQGAVSNQPQHF
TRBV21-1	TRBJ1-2	CASNYGYTF
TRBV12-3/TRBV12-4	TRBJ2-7	CASSLSGTGAYEQYF